Presented here are 30 T cell receptor beta chains from one specimen sequenced in a study of Tregs in tolerant kidney transplant recipients. Profiling relied on immunoSEQ multiplex PCR, and the TCRdb table lists in-frame clones only, not all of them. The sample contains under 85,000 clones, 85% to 90% of which appear only once. The source material was CD4+ T cells from blood, sampled before the transplant. The source of these receptors is a human donor who received a combined kidney and bone marrow transplant.

This chain uses TRBV15 with TRBJ2-2; TRBD1 aligns across 7 bases. This CDR3 is 14 amino acids long. The germline V gene encodes CDR1 LNHNV and CDR2 YYDKDF (reference sequence). With 2 bases clipped from V and 5 bases from J, the junction kept 2 bases outside the gene matches. The CDR3 loop is CATSRPQGTGELFF. The CDR3 region has the DNA TGTGCCACCAGCAGACCACAGGGGACCGGGGAGCTGTTTTTT.

The J gene is TRBJ2-7, the V gene TRBV12-5; TRBD1 aligns across 9 bases. V trimming: 5 bases; J trimming: 3 bases; junction bases outside the gene matches: 8. The CDR3 consists of 15 residues. In germline, CDR1 is LGHNT, CDR2 FRNRAP. The CDR3 region has the DNA TGTGCTAGTGGTCTCGGCCGGGACAGGGACTACGAGCAGTACTTC. Protein: CASGLGRDRDYEQYF.

The V call is TRBV27, the J call TRBJ2-2; 9 positions match TRBD1. Losses at the gene ends were 8 bases for V and 4 bases for J; bases not matched to a gene: 8. This CDR3 comprises 15 residues. Looked up from germline, CDR1 is MNHEY and CDR2 is SMNVEV (reference sequence). CDR3 sequence: CASASRDRATGELFF. CDR3 DNA: TGTGCCAGCGCATCCCGGGACAGGGCCACCGGGGAGCTGTTTTTT.

The sample holds one count of this clone. This rearrangement joins TRBV5-4 to TRBJ1-2; D is unclear. This CDR3 has 14 amino acids. Germline values: CDR1 SGHNT, CDR2 YYREEE (reference sequence). V dropped 0 bases and J dropped 1 base, with 7 bases sitting between them. The CDR3 loop reads CASSLASSNYGYTF. CDR3 bases: TGTGCCAGCAGCTTGGCTTCGAGTAACTATGGCTACACCTTC.

The chain has TRBV19 and TRBJ2-7, with TRBD1 as a possible D gene (6 bases). V was cut by 5 bases and J by 0 bases, with 11 bases left in between. Germline V gives CDR1 LNHDA, CDR2 SQIVND (reference sequence). The CDR3 extends over 14 amino acids. CDR3 residues: CASSGQLNSYEQYF. The CDR3 nucleotides read TGTGCCAGTAGTGGACAGCTTAACTCCTACGAGCAGTACTTC.

The rearrangement uses TRBV30 and TRBJ1-5; TRBD1 matches at 8 bases. Looked up from germline, CDR1 is GTSNPN and CDR2 is SVGIG (reference sequence). The CDR3 sequence is 13 residues long. V dropped 2 bases and J dropped 6; count of bases not matched to a gene: 3. In DNA, the CDR3 is TGTGCCTGGAGTAAGGACAGGGTTCAGCCCCAGCATTTT. The encoded protein is CAWSKDRVQPQHF.

V gene TRBV28 combines with J gene TRBJ1-2; a possible D gene is TRBD1 (5 bases). V dropped 7 bases and J dropped 8 bases, with 14 bases sitting between them. The CDR3 is 12 residues long. The germline V gene has CDR1 MDHEN and CDR2 SYDVKM. The CDR3 loop is CASNFQGRGYTF. The CDR3 DNA is TGTGCCAGCAATTTTCAGGGTCGCGGCTACACCTTC.

The chain couples TRBV29-1 to TRBJ2-3, with 7 bases aligning to TRBD2. This CDR3 is built from 12 residues. The V gene end was trimmed by 4 bases and the J gene end by 3 bases; junction bases not matched to a gene: 1. Germline CDR1 is SQVTM and CDR2 is ANQGSEA. The CDR3 sequence: CSVGGSTDTQYF. The CDR3 DNA reads as TGCAGCGTTGGCGGGAGTACAGATACGCAGTATTTT.

Here the CDR3 reads CASSAGTSGYNEQFF. In nucleotides, the CDR3 is TGTGCCAGCAGTGCCGGGACTAGCGGGTACAATGAGCAGTTCTTC. V and J are TRBV6-5 and TRBJ2-1, with 12 nucleotides matching TRBD2. V lost 5 bases and J lost 4; bases outside the gene matches: 3. The CDR3 loop spans 15 amino acids. Germline values: CDR1 MNHEY, CDR2 SVGAGI.

The CDR3 is CASSASSGSTDTQYF. In DNA, the CDR3 is TGTGCCAGCAGCGCGTCTAGCGGCAGCACAGATACGCAGTATTTT. The rearrangement joins TRBV7-3 to TRBJ2-3; 7 nucleotides match TRBD2. Germline trimming cut 5 bases from V and 0 bases from J; bases unmatched to any gene: 5. Germline CDR1 and CDR2: SGHTA and FQGTGA. The CDR3 length is 15 residues.

This sequence joins TRBV2 and TRBJ2-2; perhaps TRBD1 as D (5 bases). Trimming shortened V by 3 bases and J by 0 bases, and 8 bases separated the two germline ends. The CDR3 consists of 15 residues. Germline CDR1 SNHLY, CDR2 FYNNEI. The CDR3 DNA reads as TGTGCCAGCAGTGACCAAGGGGCGAACACCGGGGAGCTGTTTTTT. It translates to CASSDQGANTGELFF.

The chain joins TRBV6-6 to TRBJ1-1, with unresolved D. Looked up from germline, CDR1 is MNHNY and CDR2 is SVGAGI (reference sequence). The CDR3 covers 15 residues. The V end lost 7 bases, the J end lost 3 bases, and 18 bases lay between the germline ends. The CDR3 DNA is TGTGCCAGCACCAAACCCCCGGGTTTGGACACTGAAGCTTTCTTT. Protein product: CASTKPPGLDTEAFF.

This clone was picked up a small number of times. The CDR3 is CASSQTSNGAYEQYF. In DNA, the CDR3 is TGTGCCAGCTCACAAACCAGTAACGGGGCCTACGAGCAGTACTTC. The chain uses TRBV18 and TRBJ2-7, with D perhaps matching TRBD2 (5 bases). Trimming left V 4 bases short and J 2 bases short, with 15 bases between. CDR3 length equals 15 residues. CDR1 KGHSH and CDR2 LQKENI come from the germline V gene.

The rearrangement joins TRBV9 to TRBJ2-1; possibly TRBD2 for D (6 bases). The CDR3 totals 14 residues. V lost 3 bases and J 0 bases, leaving 7 bases between the germline ends. Germline-derived CDR1 and CDR2 are SGDLS and YYNGEE. The CDR3: CASSGSGSYNEQFF. As DNA, the CDR3 is TGTGCCAGCAGCGGTAGCGGCTCCTACAATGAGCAGTTCTTC.

V usage is TRBV7-2 and J usage is TRBJ2-7, with 14 bases that match TRBD2. CDR1 and CDR2 (germline): SGHTA, FQGNSA. With 3 bases clipped from V and 1 base from J, the junction kept 5 bases outside the gene matches. The CDR3 is 17 amino acids. This CDR3 reads CASSLGRTSGRSYEQYF. CDR3 coding DNA: TGTGCCAGCAGCTTGGGTAGGACTAGCGGGAGGTCCTACGAGCAGTACTTC.

The rearrangement uses TRBV28 and TRBJ2-7; D is ambiguous. Germline-derived CDR1 and CDR2 are MDHEN and SYDVKM. The ends were cut back, 6 bases at V and 0 bases at J, with 12 bases in the middle. The CDR3 consists of 14 residues. CDR3 in amino acids: CASSITRSSYEQYF. The DNA for the CDR3 is TGTGCCAGCAGCATAACCCGGAGCTCCTACGAGCAGTACTTC.

The rearrangement links TRBV21-1 to TRBJ2-6; the table's D call of TRBD1 was not tested on the DNA. TRBV21-1 is assigned pseudogene status. The CDR3 has 18 amino acids. DNA for the CDR3: TGTGCCAGCAGCAAAGCGGTTGTGGGCCCGACTGGGGCCAACGTCCTGACTTTC. Amino acids: CASSKAVVGPTGANVLTF.

V and J are TRBV6-5 and TRBJ2-5; the D gene is possibly TRBD1 (6 bases). Germline V gene data show CDR1 as MNHEY and CDR2 as SVGAGI. Trimming removed 2 bases from V and 5 bases from J, with 12 bases in between. CDR3 length: 14 amino acids. This chain's CDR3 is CASSYGGSWETQYF. The CDR3 DNA is TGTGCCAGCAGTTACGGGGGCTCCTGGGAGACCCAGTACTTC.

V usage is TRBV11-3 and J usage is TRBJ2-3; TRBD1 aligns across 9 bases. The CDR3 consists of 14 residues. V lost 5 bases, J lost 4 bases, and 4 bases stayed unmatched. Looked up from germline, CDR1 is SGHNT and CDR2 is YENEEA. CDR3 sequence: CASSPRQGADTQYF. The CDR3 nucleotides are TGTGCCAGCAGCCCCCGACAGGGGGCAGATACGCAGTATTTT. Full variable domain (missing parts from reference TRBV11-3 and TRBJ2-3): EAGVVQSPRYKIIEKKQPVAFWCNPISGHNTLYWYLQNLGQGPELLIRYENEEAVDDSQLPKDRFSAERLKGVDSTLKIQPAELGDSAVYLCASSPRQGADTQYFGPGTRLTVL.

This chain uses TRBV19 with TRBJ1-5; 7 positions match TRBD1. The germline V gene encodes CDR1 LNHDA and CDR2 SQIVND (reference sequence). Trimming removed 2 bases from V and 4 bases from J; junction bases left unmatched: 5. The CDR3 is 15 residues long. CDR3 residues: CASSIRRGQNQPQHF. In nucleotides, the CDR3 is TGTGCCAGTAGTATAAGGAGGGGGCAGAATCAGCCCCAGCATTTT.

This rearrangement joins TRBV9 to TRBJ1-2; 7 bases match TRBD1. The CDR3 totals 15 residues. Trimming at V came to 0 bases and at J to 4 bases, leaving 6 bases not matched to a gene. The V gene's germline CDR1 is SGDLS and CDR2 YYNGEE. The CDR3: CASSVDEGGGYGYTF. The CDR3 DNA sequence: TGTGCCAGCAGCGTAGATGAAGGGGGCGGCTATGGCTACACCTTC.

CDR3 bases: TGTGCCAGCAGTTGGGGTAGGCGAGGGAGCAATCAGCCCCAGCATTTT. Protein sequence: CASSWGRRGSNQPQHF. V usage is TRBV6-5 and J usage is TRBJ1-5; D unresolved. Germline loops: CDR1 MNHEY, CDR2 SVGAGI. V was clipped by 4 bases and J by 1 base, with 14 bases between them. This CDR3 is built from 16 residues.

J is TRBJ1-4 and V is TRBV2, with D maybe TRBD1 (6 bases). This CDR3 comprises 16 residues. Germline V gene lookup returns CDR1 SNHLY and CDR2 FYNNEI. V lost 4 bases and J lost 8, with 20 bases in between. The CDR3 DNA reads as TGTGCCAGCAGTGGGGCGACAGGACCCAATAACGAAAAACTGTTTTTT. Its translation is CASSGATGPNNEKLFF.

This chain uses TRBV15 with TRBJ2-3, with TRBD2 matching 9 bases. Germline V lookup: CDR1 LNHNV, CDR2 YYDKDF (reference sequence). The CDR3 is made up of 17 amino acids. Losses at the gene ends were 2 bases for V and 4 bases for J; bases not matched to a gene: 10. CDR3 nucleotides: TGTGCCACCAGCAGAAAAGGAGCGGGAGGTGGTGCAGATACGCAGTATTTT. This sequence encodes CATSRKGAGGGADTQYF.

This chain links TRBV29-1 with TRBJ2-1, with 7 bases fitting TRBD2. The V segment lost 4 bases and the J segment 8 bases; nucleotides outside the gene matches: 5. This CDR3 has 12 amino acids. The germline V gene has CDR1 SQVTM and CDR2 ANQGSEA. CDR3 bases: TGCAGCGTTGGTCGGGAGGTCTATGAGCAGTTCTTC. Protein sequence: CSVGREVYEQFF.

This chain uses TRBV11-2 with TRBJ2-7; D perhaps matches TRBD2 (6 bases). The CDR3 spans 15 residues. V lost 1 base and J 6 bases, leaving 16 bases between the germline ends. CDR1 SGHAT and CDR2 FQNNGV come from the germline V gene. The CDR3 region has the DNA TGTGCCAGCAGCTTAGCTGCGGGAAGAATCACCGAGCAGTACTTC. It codes for CASSLAAGRITEQYF.

This clone occurred a few times. The V call is TRBV2, the J call TRBJ2-7; 8 bases are shared with TRBD1. Germline values: CDR1 SNHLY, CDR2 FYNNEI. V was clipped by 7 bases and J by 3 bases; unmatched bases: 2. The CDR3 is 12 amino acids. This CDR3 reads CASTGTGYEQYF. CDR3 DNA sequence: TGTGCCAGCACCGGGACAGGCTACGAGCAGTACTTC.

The V gene is TRBV27, the J gene TRBJ1-5, with TRBD1 as a possible D gene (5 bases). Trimming took 3 bases from V and 3 from J, leaving 18 bases between them. This CDR3 region has 17 residues. Germline CDR1 reads MNHEY; CDR2 reads SMNVEV (reference sequence). The DNA of the CDR3 is TGTGCCAGCAGTTTCGTTCTGGGGGGTATTGCCAATCAGCCCCAGCATTTT. Amino acid sequence: CASSFVLGGIANQPQHF.

This chain links TRBV4-3 with TRBJ2-5; 10 bases are a match to TRBD1. The CDR3 runs 16 residues. V trimming: 0 bases; J trimming: 6 bases; junction bases outside the gene matches: 7. CDR1 and CDR2 (germline): LGHNA, YSLEER. The CDR3 DNA reads as TGCGCCAGCAGCCAAGATCATAGACAGGGGGCGCAGACCCAGTACTTC. It specifies CASSQDHRQGAQTQYF.

The rearrangement links TRBV11-3 to TRBJ2-5; TRBD1 aligns across 7 bases. The CDR3 covers 15 residues. V trimming: 3 bases; J trimming: 5 bases; junction bases outside the gene matches: 9. Germline V gene data show CDR1 as SGHNT and CDR2 as YENEEA. Written as DNA, the CDR3 is TGTGCCAGCAGCTTTCGAACAGGGGATGCGGAGACCCAGTACTTC. This translates into CASSFRTGDAETQYF.